What follows describes a single T cell receptor beta chain. Its specificity is not known. These data are taken from a study of CXCR3-negative and CXCR3-positive naive CD8 T cells. cDNA libraries for TRB were generated by 5' RACE incorporating UMI labels. For each CDR3 protein, TCRdb gives one entry from its re-call of the 5' RACE reads, without DNA. Recorded for this sample: 50,000 to 65,000 distinct CDR3 sequences. Study-wide findings and caveats: TRB CDR3 properties were used to infer TCR strength, and surface CD5 was comparable between naive subsets. Compared with CXCR3-negative naive cells, CXCR3-positive naive cells showed more hydrophobic TRB CDR3s.

Phenotypically, naive CD8+ T cells corresponded to CD45RO-CCR7+CD27+CD95-. CDR1 SEHNR and CDR2 FQNEAQ come from the germline V gene (reference sequence). The length of the CDR3 is 14 residues. The receptor comes from a human donor in good health. Some clones in this sample may be carry-over from other donors' samples. The chain carries TRBV7-9 and TRBJ1-1. The sample comprised naive CXCR3+ CD8+ T cells from blood. The subset here: CD45RO-CCR7+CD27+CD95- naive CD8+ T cells expressing CXCR3 (TNR3+). This chain's CDR3 is CASSLPTGNTEAFF.